This TCR beta chain derives from a study of tumor-infiltrating lymphocytes in oesophageal squamous cell carcinoma. This clonotype is deemed medium-sized (0.01 to 0.1%). Each CDR3 protein is one row after TCRdb ran MiXCR on the PCR reads. The profile shows almost 20,000 distinct CDR3 sequences, roughly two fifths of them singletons. The CDR3 spans 17 residues. Germline V gene sequence: CDR1 SGHVS, CDR2 FNYEAQ. Trimming cost V 4 bases and J 0 bases, with 15 bases left between them. The specimen was normal esophageal tissue next to the tumor. The TCR originated in a male donor with esophageal squamous cell carcinoma. The chain couples TRBV7-6 to TRBJ1-4; D gene unclear. The CDR3 spells CASSSKLLLATNEKLFF. The CDR3, as DNA: TGTGCCAGCAGCTCAAAGTTACTCTTAGCAACTAATGAAAAACTGTTTTTT.